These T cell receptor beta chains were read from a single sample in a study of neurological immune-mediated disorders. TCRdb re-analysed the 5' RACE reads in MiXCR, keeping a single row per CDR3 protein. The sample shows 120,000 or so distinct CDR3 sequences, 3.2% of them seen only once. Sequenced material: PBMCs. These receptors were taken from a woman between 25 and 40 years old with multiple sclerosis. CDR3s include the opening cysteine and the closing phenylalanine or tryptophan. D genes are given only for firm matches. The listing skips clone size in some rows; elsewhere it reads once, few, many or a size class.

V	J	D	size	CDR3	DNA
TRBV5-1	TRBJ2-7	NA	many	CASSLSTDYEQYF	TGCGCCAGCAGCTTGAGTACTGACTACGAGCAGTACTTC
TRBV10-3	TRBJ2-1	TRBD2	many	CAITGLAGGEQFF	TGTGCCATCACCGGACTAGCGGGAGGTGAGCAGTTCTTC
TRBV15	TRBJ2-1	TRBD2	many	CATSREPGLAGNEQFF	TGTGCCACCAGCAGAGAACCGGGACTAGCGGGAAATGAGCAGTTCTTC
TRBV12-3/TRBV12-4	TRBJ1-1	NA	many	CASSFLGRSTEAFF	TGTGCCAGCAGTTTTCTGGGTCGGAGCACTGAAGCTTTCTTT
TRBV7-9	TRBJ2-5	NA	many	CASSGWHQETQYF	TGTGCCAGCAGCGGGTGGCACCAAGAGACCCAGTACTTC
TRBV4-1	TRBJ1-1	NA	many	CASSQNSGYEAFF	TGCGCCAGCAGCCAAAATTCAGGGTATGAAGCTTTCTTT
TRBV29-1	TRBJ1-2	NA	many	CSVEDSLPGYTF	TGCAGCGTTGAGGACAGTCTCCCCGGCTACACCTTC
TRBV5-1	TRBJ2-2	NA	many	CASSLGQMNTGELFF	TGCGCCAGCAGCTTGGGACAGATGAACACCGGGGAGCTGTTTTTT
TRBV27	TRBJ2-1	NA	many	CASSYRPPRDEQFF	TGTGCCAGCAGTTACCGACCGCCGCGGGATGAGCAGTTCTTC
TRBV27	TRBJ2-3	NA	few	CASSLRSTADTQYF	TGTGCCAGCAGTTTAAGGTCGACGGCAGATACGCAGTATTTT
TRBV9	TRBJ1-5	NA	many	CASSVDWFQPQHF	TGTGCCAGCAGCGTAGATTGGTTCCAGCCCCAGCATTTT
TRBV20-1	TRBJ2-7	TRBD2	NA	CSARGLAGDPSYEQYF	TGCAGTGCCCGCGGGCTAGCGGGAGATCCATCCTACGAGCAGTACTTC
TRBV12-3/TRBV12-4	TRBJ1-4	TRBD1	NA	CASNLKGAIDEKLFF	TGTGCCAGCAACCTTAAGGGGGCCATTGATGAAAAACTGTTTTTT
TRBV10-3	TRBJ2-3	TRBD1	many	CAISESMGTGSTDTQYF	TGTGCCATCAGTGAGTCGATGGGGACAGGGTCCACAGATACGCAGTATTTT
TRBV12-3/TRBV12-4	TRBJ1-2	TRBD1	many	CASSPGGRSLTNYGYTF	TGTGCCAGCAGTCCAGGGGGGAGATCTCTGACTAACTATGGCTACACCTTC
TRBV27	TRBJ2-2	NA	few	CASISLGGTGELFF	TGTGCCAGCATTAGTCTCGGTGGCACCGGGGAGCTGTTTTTT
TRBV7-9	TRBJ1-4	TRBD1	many	CASSLSGTGFEKLFF	TGTGCCAGCAGCTTATCCGGGACAGGCTTTGAAAAACTGTTTTTT
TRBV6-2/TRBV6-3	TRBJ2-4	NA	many	CASSYRALAKNIQYF	TGTGCCAGCAGTTACCGCGCCCTGGCCAAAAACATTCAGTACTTC
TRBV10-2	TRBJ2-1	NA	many	CASRVGGSPVNEQFF	TGCGCCAGTAGGGTGGGCGGGTCCCCGGTCAATGAGCAGTTCTTC
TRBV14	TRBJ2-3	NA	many	CASSHPSDWTSTDTQYF	TGTGCCAGCAGCCATCCATCTGACTGGACTAGCACAGATACGCAGTATTTT
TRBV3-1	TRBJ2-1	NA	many	CASSQGPGLDEQFF	TGTGCCAGCAGCCAAGGGCCGGGTTTAGATGAGCAGTTCTTC
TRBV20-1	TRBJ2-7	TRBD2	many	CSASSREDYEQYF	TGCAGTGCTAGTTCCCGGGAGGACTACGAGCAGTACTTC
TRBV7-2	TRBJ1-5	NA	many	CASSQVVGREPQHF	TGTGCCAGCAGCCAAGTGGTGGGCCGGGAGCCCCAGCATTTT